This TCR beta chain derives from a study of beta chain features in type 1 diabetes (dated by TCRdb to about 2018). With respect to the entire study: No differences in mean age, gender distribution, total cell number or subset yield were found between patients and healthy donors. Regulatory and stem cell-like memory subsets were isolated from only 8 patients and 8 healthy donors, whereas naive and central memory subsets came from all 28 donors. The study compared the TCRB repertoires of sorted circulating CD4+ T cell subsets in recently diagnosed type 1 diabetes patients with those in matched healthy donors. A total of roughly 100 million sorted cells were examined across all samples, and a strong correlation was observed between cell number per subset and RNA yield. Study-wide findings and limitations: Because cDNA was sequenced instead of genomic DNA, activated cells with high expression could be over-represented, although the groups did not differ in activation or CD3 levels. Because the HLA sub-analyses included only small numbers of individuals, any influence of HLA type on TCRB rearrangement was left unresolved. Patients with type 1 diabetes made fewer insertions and deleted more nucleotides at VDJ recombination sites, implying thymic rearrangement abnormalities. Shorter templates might have been favored by PCR, but patient and control samples were amplified and corrected together, so both groups would have been affected equally by any skew. Naive, central memory and regulatory TCRB repertoires appeared more similar among patients than among healthy donors. A moderate but significant shortening of TCRB CDR3 length was observed in type 1 diabetes patients in all four CD4+ subsets.

V loses 1 base, J loses 6 bases, and the germline ends lie 9 bases apart. Based on the germline V gene, the CDR1 and CDR2 sequences are SGHTA and FQGTGA. From the cysteine through the phenylalanine, the CDR3 covers 14 amino acids. Just CDR3 DNA is preserved here, 42 bases in frame from base 1. The High Capacity cDNA Reverse Transcription Kit was used to reverse transcribe all of the isolated RNA, meaning that expressed TCRB transcripts were what got sequenced. Naive, central memory and regulatory T cell samples underwent deep immunoSEQ sequencing, averaging around 3.9 million total reads per sample. Sorted cells were lysed in RLT buffer and RNA was extracted with DNase-treated RNeasy Micro or Mini kits, depending on cell number. Each cell subset was processed separately to prevent cross-contamination, with patient and healthy donor samples processed together. Using the immunoSEQ multiplex PCR, TCRB sequences were amplified from cDNA into 87-bp fragments spanning the CDR3 region. Sequencing of the amplicons was done on the Illumina HiSeq platform. Per the authors' processing: PCR bias was computationally corrected using synthetic template baselines, reads within Hamming distance 2 were collapsed, and singletons that could not be merged were discarded. Reads were aligned to IMGT to assign V, D and J genes, CDR3 length, and insertions or deletions at six rearrangement sites. Within each subset, clonotype counts were normalized to the number of sorted cells before true diversity and Gini coefficients were calculated with the tcR R package. Repertoire sharing was quantified using the overlap coefficient calculated on TCRB nucleotide sequences. As a proxy for the pre-selection repertoire, out-of-frame TCRB sequences from naive cells were analyzed. TCRdb re-hosts the immuneACCESS table, in-frame sequences only. Its copies lack some clones; in the studies checked, an unresolved V gene accounts for under half of them, and the cause for the rest is not known. V, J and clone size reflect that table, while D and trimming were determined from the DNA. This sample gives 250,000 to 350,000 clones in total; over 11% of them show up just once. About 0.015% of the sample rests with the top ten.

From each donor, a single peripheral blood sample of about 100 mL on average was drawn into heparinised tubes. A BD FACSAria II and a panel including CD45RO, CCR7, CD25, CD127, CD95 and CD27 were used to sort naive, central memory, regulatory and stem cell-like memory CD4+ T cells. A purity above 95% was achieved for all sorted populations. Right away, PBMCs were isolated by Lymphoprep density gradient centrifugation and were stained directly, with no culture step. So that batch effects would be minimized, each experiment stained and sorted samples in pairs, pairing one healthy donor with one patient. With respect to this clone: This receptor's antigen is unknown. No qualities accompany the bases; no much larger clone lies one base away.

The receptor's source is a man aged 30-40 years with type 1 diabetes. This chain is built from TRBV7-3 and TRBJ2-2, and possibly TRBD1, on 5 matching bases. Sequenced: naive CD4+ T cells from blood. What the cell subset or site label conveys for this sample: true naive CD4+ T cells. The DNA sequence follows: TGTGCCAGCAGCTTAATCCAGGGTCCCGGGGAGCTGTTTTTT. Its coded protein is CASSLIQGPGELFF.